These 26 T cell receptor beta chains were all obtained from the same sample, sequenced in a study of T cell changes during pregnancy in multiple sclerosis (dated by TCRdb to the late 2010s). Library construction relied on the immunoSEQ multiplex PCR assay. Not all clones reach the TCRdb copy of this immuneACCESS table, which keeps in-frame sequences only. Checked studies attribute under half of the gap to unresolved V genes and leave the rest unexplained. The sample table records under 50,000 clones; around 92% of these occur just once. The ten largest clones add up to 0.35% of the sample. Sequences were derived from CD4+ T cells from peripheral blood mononuclear cells, sampled after pregnancy. The receptors stem from a female donor with multiple sclerosis, enrolled in a pregnancy study.

The chain combines TRBV6-1 with TRBJ2-3; 7 nucleotides align to TRBD2. The V gene's germline CDR1 is MNHNS and CDR2 SASEGT. V lost 5 bases and J lost 2; bases outside the gene matches: 7. This CDR3 is 15 amino acids long. The CDR3 spells CASSPTGGTTDTQYF. The CDR3 nucleotides read TGTGCCAGCAGTCCAACGGGGGGTACCACAGATACGCAGTATTTT.

The V and J genes are TRBV27 and TRBJ1-1; perhaps TRBD1 as D (5 bases). The germline V gene encodes CDR1 MNHEY and CDR2 SMNVEV (reference sequence). This CDR3 spans 14 amino acids. Trimming removed 5 bases at V and 1 base at J, with 11 bases between. CDR3 DNA: TGTGCCAGCAGTAACCGACAGCCGAACACTGAAGCTTTCTTT. This codes for CASSNRQPNTEAFF.

This clone came up a few times. CDR3 sequence reads: CASSVTEHSPLHF. Here the CDR3 DNA reads TGTGCCAGCAGTGTAACAGAGCATTCACCCCTCCACTTT. This chain connects TRBV25-1 to TRBJ1-6; D is unresolved. The CDR3 is 13 amino acids. Trimming stripped 4 bases from V and 8 bases from J, with 9 bases between. Looked up from germline, CDR1 is MGHDK and CDR2 is SYGVNS.

V and J are TRBV19 and TRBJ2-5; perhaps TRBD1 as D (5 bases). This CDR3 comprises 14 residues. The V end was cut by 5 bases, the J end by 5 bases, with 15 bases between. Germline values: CDR1 LNHDA, CDR2 SQIVND (reference sequence). CDR3 sequence reads: CASSGSGALETQYF. The CDR3 coding sequence is TGTGCCAGTAGTGGCTCTGGGGCTCTCGAGACCCAGTACTTC. The full variable domain, rest sourced from reference TRBV19 and TRBJ2-5, is DGGITQSPKYLFRKEGQNVTLSCEQNLNHDAMYWYRQDPGQGLRLIYYSQIVNDFQKGDIAEGYSVSREKKESFPLTVTSAQKNPTAFYLCASSGSGALETQYFGPGTRLLVL.

This chain links TRBV29-1 with TRBJ1-1, with TRBD1 matching 7 bases. The J segment lost 3 bases and the V segment lost 8 bases, leaving 6 bases of the junction unmatched. Germline CDR1 reads SQVTM; CDR2 reads ANQGSEA. CDR3 length: 12 residues. Here the CDR3 reads CSTRDSHTEAFF. As DNA, the CDR3 is TGCAGCACGAGGGACAGCCACACTGAAGCTTTCTTT.

The V and J genes are TRBV29-1 and TRBJ2-4; D not resolved. The V and J ends lost 7 bases and 8 bases respectively, with 15 bases between them. From germline, CDR1 is SQVTM and CDR2 ANQGSEA. The CDR3 consists of 12 residues. For the CDR3, the DNA is TGCAGCGCATCCAGGCGTTTTGACATTCAGTACTTC. Amino acid sequence: CSASRRFDIQYF.

V and J are TRBV19 and TRBJ2-3, with a possible D match to TRBD2 (6 bases). CDR3 length equals 16 residues. CDR1 LNHDA and CDR2 SQIVND come from the germline V gene (reference sequence). With 7 bases removed from V and 5 bases from J, the gap between germline ends came to 22 bases. The CDR3 loop reads CASKNPRDSPIDTQYF. The CDR3 DNA is TGTGCCAGTAAAAATCCCCGGGACTCCCCGATAGATACGCAGTATTTT.

V usage is TRBV6-5 and J usage is TRBJ1-2; perhaps TRBD1 as D (6 bases). The CDR3 is 16 amino acids. Per germline, CDR1 MNHEY and CDR2 SVGAGI. Trimming cost V 0 bases and J 0 bases, with 11 bases left between them. The CDR3 loop reads CASSYSRTASNYGYTF. CDR3 bases: TGTGCCAGCAGTTACTCGAGGACAGCTTCTAACTATGGCTACACCTTC.

The chain uses TRBV11-1 and TRBJ2-1; TRBD2 matches at 11 bases. Trimming took 8 bases from V and 2 from J; bases not matched to a gene: 2. Germline V gives CDR1 SGHAT, CDR2 FQDESV (reference sequence). The CDR3 contains 14 residues. CDR3 residues: CASATSGAYNEQFF. The CDR3 DNA is TGTGCCAGCGCGACTAGCGGGGCCTACAATGAGCAGTTCTTC. Using reference TRBV11-1 and TRBJ2-1 for the parts outside the CDR3, the full variable domain is EAEVAQSPRYKITEKSQAVAFWCDPISGHATLYWYRQILGQGPELLVQFQDESVVDDSQLPKDRFSAERLKGVDSTLKIQPAELGDSAMYLCASATSGAYNEQFFGPGTRLTVL.

The CDR3 sequence: CASSGGRGRGFGNTEAFF. The CDR3 DNA is TGTGCCAGCAGTGGTGGGAGGGGCAGGGGATTCGGGAACACTGAAGCTTTCTTT. The chain is built from TRBV6-1 and TRBJ1-1; TRBD1 might be the D (6 bases). Trimming took 4 bases from V and 1 from J, leaving 22 bases between them. CDR1 and CDR2 from the germline V gene are MNHNS and SASEGT. The CDR3 has 18 residues.

The chain couples TRBV4-2 to TRBJ1-2; D is possibly TRBD1 (6 bases). V dropped 3 bases and J dropped 1 base, with 12 bases sitting between them. Germline CDR1 LGHNA, CDR2 YNFKEQ. The CDR3 runs 15 residues. CDR3 nucleotides: TGTGCCAGCAGCCAGCTTCGGACAGATAACTATGGCTACACCTTC. The encoded protein is CASSQLRTDNYGYTF.

The chain recombines TRBV21-1 with TRBJ1-6; TRBD1, the table's D call, lacks a check against the DNA. TRBV21-1 is a known pseudogene. This CDR3 has 14 residues. Here the CDR3 DNA reads TGTGCCAGCTGGGGCACCTCCTATAATTCACCCCTCCACTTT. Translated, it gives CASWGTSYNSPLHF.

V is TRBV5-6 and J is TRBJ2-2, with 9 bases identical to TRBD1. Germline CDR1 and CDR2: SGHDT and YYEEEE. The CDR3 length is 17 residues. V lost 4 bases to trimming and J lost 1 base; unmatched junction nucleotides: 8. The CDR3 region has the DNA TGTGCCAGCAGCCTGGACAGGGGACCTTTGAACACCGGGGAGCTGTTTTTT. Translated, it gives CASSLDRGPLNTGELFF.

The rearrangement joins TRBV2 to TRBJ1-1, with D hard to call. Germline V gene sequence: CDR1 SNHLY, CDR2 FYNNEI. The CDR3 totals 13 residues. Trimming took 3 bases from V and 4 from J, leaving 9 bases between them. CDR3 DNA: TGTGCCAGCAGTGATGCAGAGCGCACTGAAGCTTTCTTT. It is translated as CASSDAERTEAFF.

V and J are TRBV7-6 and TRBJ2-1, with a possible D match to TRBD1 (6 bases). V gave up 5 bases and J gave up 4 bases, with 12 bases separating them. Germline V gene data show CDR1 as SGHVS and CDR2 as FNYEAQ. The CDR3 consists of 14 residues. CDR3 protein: CASSTRQAYNEQFF. The DNA for the CDR3 is TGTGCCAGCAGCACCCGACAGGCTTACAATGAGCAGTTCTTC. The full variable domain, its missing parts supplied by reference TRBV7-6 and TRBJ2-1, is GAGVSQSPRYKVTKRGQDVALRCDPISGHVSLYWYRQALGQGPEFLTYFNYEAQQDKSGLPNDRFSAERPEGSISTLTIQRTEQRDSAMYRCASSTRQAYNEQFFGPGTRLTVL.

This clone was seen just once. V usage is TRBV7-2 and J usage is TRBJ2-5; 13 positions match TRBD2. Trimming removed 1 base from V and 4 bases from J; junction bases left unmatched: 3. CDR3 length equals 16 residues. Germline V gene sequence: CDR1 SGHTA, CDR2 FQGNSA. The CDR3 coding sequence is TGTGCCAGCAGCTTAGAACTAGCGGGGGGGCCAGAGACCCAGTACTTC. Translating gives CASSLELAGGPETQYF.

In nucleotides, the CDR3 is TGTGCCTGGAGTGTATATACTGAAGCTTTCTTT. Protein: CAWSVYTEAFF. The chain is built from TRBV30 and TRBJ1-1, with D unclear. CDR1 GTSNPN and CDR2 SVGIG come from the germline V gene (reference sequence). The CDR3 is made up of 11 amino acids. The V end lost 0 bases, the J end lost 5 bases, and 4 bases lay between the germline ends.

J is TRBJ2-1 and V is TRBV4-1; 9 nucleotides match TRBD2. The germline V gene encodes CDR1 MGHRA and CDR2 YSYEKL. The CDR3 length is 16 residues. V trimming: 3 bases; J trimming: 3 bases; junction bases outside the gene matches: 6. The CDR3 spells CASSQQLAGDYNEQFF. In DNA form, the CDR3 reads TGCGCCAGCAGCCAGCAGTTAGCGGGGGACTACAATGAGCAGTTCTTC.

The chain links TRBV6-4 to TRBJ2-1, with 8 positions matching TRBD2. Germline CDR1 reads MRHNA; CDR2 reads SNTAGT. The trim removed 4 bases at V and 8 bases at J, leaving 10 bases unmatched. The CDR3 covers 15 residues. The CDR3 DNA is TGTGCCAGCAGTGTAGGGAGCGGGGGTTTTTATGAGCAGTTCTTC. It yields the protein CASSVGSGGFYEQFF.

The V gene is TRBV5-4, the J gene TRBJ2-2; 10 bases fit TRBD1. Germline V gene data show CDR1 as SGHNT and CDR2 as YYREEE (reference sequence). With 4 bases clipped from V and 5 bases from J, the junction kept 8 bases outside the gene matches. The CDR3 extends over 16 amino acids. CDR3: CASSTPGTGVTGELFF. For the CDR3, the DNA is TGTGCCAGCAGCACCCCCGGGACAGGGGTGACCGGGGAGCTGTTTTTT.

This rearrangement joins TRBV6-5 to TRBJ1-1, with D hard to call. The CDR3 consists of 12 residues. The V gene's germline CDR1 is MNHEY and CDR2 SVGAGI. Trimming cost V 4 bases and J 4 bases, with 7 bases left between them. CDR3 nucleotide sequence: TGTGCCAGCAGTTCCAGCGGCACTGAAGCTTTCTTT. This gives the protein CASSSSGTEAFF.

CDR3 region: CASSQEPGQGASYNSPLHF. The CDR3, as DNA: TGCGCCAGCAGCCAAGAACCGGGACAGGGGGCCTCCTATAATTCACCCCTCCACTTT. The rearrangement joins TRBV4-1 to TRBJ1-6; 12 nucleotides match TRBD1. The CDR3 sequence is 19 residues long. CDR1 is MGHRA, CDR2 YSYEKL, per germline. Trimming at V came to 0 bases and at J to 0 bases, leaving 3 bases not matched to a gene.

The chain employs TRBV5-1 and TRBJ1-2; weak D call: TRBD1 (5 bases). Per the germline V gene, CDR1 is SGHRS and CDR2 is YFSETQ. This CDR3 is built from 15 residues. V lost 2 bases, J lost 4 bases, and 15 bases lay in between. The CDR3 loop is CASSFSGDSLYGYTF. The CDR3 DNA follows: TGCGCCAGCAGCTTTAGCGGAGACAGCCTCTATGGCTACACCTTC.

The chain joins TRBV10-2 to TRBJ2-1, with 10 bases fitting TRBD1. CDR1 and CDR2 from the germline V gene are WSHSY and SAAADI. V lost 2 bases, J lost 8 bases, and 15 bases stayed unmatched. This CDR3 has 18 amino acids. The CDR3 region is CASSETPLRDRGFDEQFF. As DNA, the CDR3 is TGCGCCAGCAGTGAGACCCCTTTACGGGACAGGGGTTTTGATGAGCAGTTCTTC.

V gene TRBV7-2 combines with J gene TRBJ1-5; 10 bases agree with TRBD1. Trimming removed 0 bases from V and 5 bases from J; junction bases left unmatched: 7. CDR3 length: 17 amino acids. Germline values: CDR1 SGHTA, CDR2 FQGNSA. The CDR3 loop is CASSLAGRDRGYQPQHF. Written as DNA, the CDR3 is TGTGCCAGCAGCTTAGCGGGGCGGGACAGGGGATATCAGCCCCAGCATTTT.

V is TRBV2 and J is TRBJ1-4; TRBD1 matches at 7 bases. The V and J ends lost 6 bases and 8 bases, in that order; junction bases with no gene match: 9. Germline values: CDR1 SNHLY, CDR2 FYNNEI. The CDR3 totals 14 residues. CDR3 sequence (DNA): TGTGCCAGCAGGGAGGACAGGAGTAGCGAAAAACTGTTTTTT. The encoded protein is CASREDRSSEKLFF.